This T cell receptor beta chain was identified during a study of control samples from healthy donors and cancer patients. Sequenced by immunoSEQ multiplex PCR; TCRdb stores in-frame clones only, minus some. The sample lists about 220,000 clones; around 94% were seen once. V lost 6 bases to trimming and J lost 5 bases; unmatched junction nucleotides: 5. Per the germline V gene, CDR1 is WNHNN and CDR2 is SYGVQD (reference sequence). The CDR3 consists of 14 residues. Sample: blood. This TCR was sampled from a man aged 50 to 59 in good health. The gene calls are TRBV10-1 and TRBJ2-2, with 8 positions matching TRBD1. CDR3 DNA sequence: TGCGCCAGCAGAGGGACAGGTGGTACCGGGGAGCTGTTTTTT. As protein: CASRGTGGTGELFF.